One and the same sample provided the 16 T cell receptor beta chains below, sequenced in a study of Graves' ophthalmopathy and Graves' hyperthyroidism. RNA transcripts were the source from which TCR beta CDR3 regions were amplified. A first-round RT-PCR used HTBI primers, followed by a second-round multiplex PCR. MiXCR, run by TCRdb on the multiplex PCR reads, gives a single entry per CDR3 protein. The table lists roughly 700,000 distinct CDR3 sequences, roughly two fifths of them singletons, with 44% in the top ten. The material sequenced was peripheral blood. The receptors derive from an adult man with Graves' ophthalmopathy.

This clonotype occurred a few times. V and J are TRBV20-1 and TRBJ1-1, with D unclear. The germline V gene encodes CDR1 DFQATT and CDR2 SNEGSKA (reference sequence). This CDR3 is built from 12 residues. CDR3 nucleotides: TGCAGCTTCGGAGAGATGAACACTGAAGCTTTCTTT. Translated, it gives CSFGEMNTEAFF.

V and J are TRBV19 and TRBJ1-5, with a weak D call TRBD1 (6 bases). This CDR3 comprises 15 residues. The ends were cut back, 4 bases at V and 2 bases at J, with 12 bases in the middle. Per the germline V gene, CDR1 is LNHDA and CDR2 is SQIVND (reference sequence). The CDR3 coding sequence is TGTGCCAGTAGTAATACAGGGTTCGGCAATCAGCCCCAGCATTTT. As protein: CASSNTGFGNQPQHF.

J is TRBJ1-3 and V is TRBV7-3; 12 nucleotides line up with TRBD1. After removal of 1 base from V and 3 bases from J, the junction contained 22 bases not matched to a gene. Germline CDR1 SGHTA, CDR2 FQGTGA. The CDR3 consists of 23 residues. CDR3 amino acids: CASSLKLGSSGQGASDHGNTIYF. CDR3 in DNA: TGTGCCAGCAGCTTAAAGTTAGGATCGTCGGGACAGGGGGCGTCTGATCATGGAAACACCATATATTTT.

The table lists this clonotype with many counts. This chain links TRBV29-1 with TRBJ1-2; D may be TRBD1 (6 bases). Trimming cost V 0 bases and J 4 bases, with 12 bases left between them. Looked up from germline, CDR1 is SQVTM and CDR2 is ANQGSEA. The CDR3 sequence is 14 residues long. As DNA, the CDR3 is TGCAGCGTTGAAGATCTTGAAGGGGGCTATGGCTACACCTTC. Translated: CSVEDLEGGYGYTF. The full variable domain, in which reference TRBV29-1 and TRBJ1-2 provide the parts outside the CDR3, is SAVISQKPSRDICQRGTSLTIQCQVDSQVTMMFWYRQQPGQSLTLIATANQGSEATYESGFVIDKFPISRPNLTFSTLTVSNMSPEDSSIYLCSVEDLEGGYGYTFGSGTRLTVV.

With respect to this clonotype: At one end the junction does not follow the germline gene, possibly because of a read error. The V call is TRBV20-1, the J call TRBJ1-2; D gene uncertain. Germline V lookup: CDR1 DFQATT, CDR2 SNEGSKA (reference sequence). The CDR3 runs to 14 residues. DNA for the CDR3: TGCAGTGCTAGAGAAGGAGGGTGTAACCATGGCTACACCTTC. This codes for CSAREGGCNHGYTF.

This clonotype occurred once. The chain carries TRBV5-1 and TRBJ2-2; D is undetermined. The germline V gene has CDR1 SGHRS and CDR2 YFSETQ. Trimming shortened V by 0 bases and J by 6 bases, and 27 bases separated the two germline ends. There are 20 residues in the CDR3. The CDR3 region is CASSLGRKALTGYGAGELFF. In nucleotides, the CDR3 is TGCGCCAGCAGCTTGGGCAGAAAAGCTCTCACCGGTTACGGTGCCGGGGAGCTGTTTTTT. Using reference TRBV5-1 and TRBJ2-2 for the parts outside the CDR3, the full variable domain is KAGVTQTPRYLIKTRGQQVTLSCSPISGHRSVSWYQQTPGQGLQFLFEYFSETQRNKGNFPGRFSGRQFSNSRSEMNVSTLELGDSALYLCASSLGRKALTGYGAGELFFGEGSRLTVL.

V is TRBV10-3 and J is TRBJ2-5; D unresolved. This CDR3 is built from 13 residues. V lost 0 bases and J 5 bases, leaving 7 bases between the germline ends. Germline V gives CDR1 ENHRY, CDR2 SYGVKD. CDR3 sequence (DNA): TGTGCCATCAGTGAGTCCTTAAGGGAGACCCAGTACTTC. Translation gives CAISESLRETQYF.

V gene TRBV5-1 combines with J gene TRBJ2-7, with unresolved D. The CDR3 sequence is 13 residues long. V dropped 4 bases and J dropped 4 bases, with 12 bases sitting between them. CDR1 is SGHRS, CDR2 YFSETQ, per germline. CDR3 nucleotide sequence: TGCGCCAGCAGCCCGATCACGGGTTACGAGCAGTACTTC. It translates to CASSPITGYEQYF.

V gene TRBV7-9 combines with J gene TRBJ1-6; the match to TRBD1 covers 8 bases. CDR3 length: 17 amino acids. V was clipped by 5 bases and J by 6 bases; unmatched bases: 12. From germline, CDR1 is SEHNR and CDR2 FQNEAQ (reference sequence). The CDR3 DNA reads as TGTGCCAGCAGCCAAGGACAGGGAGCGACGATTAATTCACCCCTCCACTTT. As protein: CASSQGQGATINSPLHF.

To note about this clonotype: A much larger clone differs from this one at a single base, so this may be a read error. The CDR3 coding sequence is TGTGCCAGCAGTGAGTCTCTGGGGAATCAGCCCCAGCATTTT. Protein product: CASSESLGNQPQHF. The chain couples TRBV10-3 to TRBJ1-5; no clear D. CDR1 is ENHRY, CDR2 SYGVKD, per germline. This CDR3 region has 14 residues.

The chain joins TRBV10-3 to TRBJ2-7, with TRBD2 matching 8 bases. The end of the DNA is better explained by TRBJ2-1, so the J call may be wrong. The CDR3 sequence is 13 residues long. Germline V gene sequence: CDR1 ENHRY, CDR2 SYGVKD. CDR3 region: CAISASGPNEQFF. The CDR3, as DNA: TGTGCCATCAGTGCTAGCGGGCCGAATGAGCAGTTCTTC.

The chain recombines TRBV28 with TRBJ2-5, with D tentatively TRBD2 (6 bases). Per the germline V gene, CDR1 is MDHEN and CDR2 is SYDVKM. This CDR3 region has 15 residues. Trimming took 2 bases from V and 4 from J, leaving 14 bases between them. The CDR3 sequence: CASSLRGEVAETQYF. The CDR3 DNA follows: TGTGCCAGCAGTTTACGAGGGGAGGTCGCAGAGACCCAGTACTTC.

This clonotype was seen once. The V and J genes are TRBV27 and TRBJ2-7, with a possible D match to TRBD1 (6 bases). With 6 bases removed from V and 5 bases from J, the gap between germline ends came to 14 bases. Germline V lookup: CDR1 MNHEY, CDR2 SMNVEV (reference sequence). The CDR3 contains 13 residues. CDR3 coding DNA: TGTGCCAGCAGAACAGGGTTAGGTGACGAGCAGTACTTC. It specifies CASRTGLGDEQYF.

V is TRBV29-1 and J is TRBJ1-2; TRBD1 matches at 7 bases. The CDR3 totals 10 residues. The V gene end was trimmed by 8 bases and the J gene end by 4 bases; junction bases not matched to a gene: 1. Germline CDR1 reads SQVTM; CDR2 reads ANQGSEA. CDR3 sequence (DNA): TGCAGCCGGGACAGCTATGGCTACACCTTC. Translating gives CSRDSYGYTF.

The chain combines TRBV6-4 with TRBJ1-3, with D perhaps TRBD1 (6 bases). The CDR3 covers 15 residues. The V end lost 4 bases, the J end lost 1 base, and 11 bases lay between the germline ends. CDR1 and CDR2 (germline): MRHNA, SNTAGT. The CDR3 is CASSGQGRSGNTIYF. For the CDR3, the DNA is TGTGCCAGCAGTGGCCAGGGGCGTTCTGGAAACACCATATATTTT.

This clonotype has only a few counts. V is TRBV6-2 or TRBV6-3 and J is TRBJ2-5; D is ambiguous. Trimming removed 6 bases at V and 3 bases at J, with 2 bases between. The CDR3 is 10 residues long. CDR1 is MNHEY, CDR2 SVGEGT, per germline. The CDR3 region has the DNA TGTGCCAGCAGAAAAGAGACCCAGTACTTC. Translating it yields CASRKETQYF.